The rows below give T cell receptor beta chains drawn from one sample of a study of T cells after yellow fever vaccination. TCRdb called the 5' RACE reads again in MiXCR, with one record for every CDR3 protein. The sample shows approximately 550,000 distinct CDR3 sequences, 15% to 20% of them seen only once. The specimen was PBMCs, collected 15 days after the yellow fever booster vaccination. These receptors originate from a man under 40 who received the YFV17D yellow fever vaccine. Both conserved end residues are part of each CDR3. A D gene is named only where the DNA matches it firmly. Only part of the rows carry a size: once, few, many, or a class if the clone is expanded.

TRBV20-1	-	TRBJ2-1	-	CIWGEGAGNEQFF	TGCATCTGGGGGGAGGGGGCGGGAAATGAGCAGTTCTTC
TRBV28	-	TRBJ1-2	-	CASSIQGYGYTF	TGTGCCAGCAGTATACAGGGCTATGGCTACACCTTC
TRBV5-1	-	TRBJ2-2	-	CASRMDWLRTGELFF	TGCGCCAGCAGAATGGACTGGCTGAGAACCGGGGAGCTGTTTTTT
TRBV27	-	TRBJ2-5	few	CASSRKGQPQETQYF	TGTGCCAGCAGCCGGAAAGGACAGCCTCAAGAGACCCAGTACTTC
TRBV11-2	-	TRBJ1-2	few	CASSNSGFYGYTF	TGTGCCAGCAGTAACAGTGGGTTCTATGGCTACACCTTC
TRBV5-8	-	TRBJ2-5	-	CASSPGTRKKETQYF	TGTGCCAGCAGCCCGGGGACACGCAAGAAAGAGACCCAGTACTTC
TRBV5-1	TRBD2	TRBJ2-2	few	CASSLDGLAGPHGTGELFF	TGCGCCAGCAGCTTGGATGGACTAGCGGGACCACACGGCACCGGGGAGCTGTTTTTT
TRBV5-4	TRBD2	TRBJ2-2	few	CASSLASGRAHGELFF	TGTGCCAGCAGCTTGGCGAGCGGGAGGGCCCACGGGGAGCTGTTTTTT
TRBV7-3	-	TRBJ1-5	-	CASSLPRGGINQPQHF	TGTGCCAGCAGCCTCCCCCGTGGGGGGATCAATCAGCCCCAGCATTTT
TRBV6-5	-	TRBJ1-2	-	CASSYAGTSMGYTF	TGTGCCAGCAGTTACGCCGGGACCTCGATGGGCTACACCTTC
TRBV7-2	TRBD2	TRBJ2-2	-	CASTPASGSWTGELFF	TGTGCCAGCACCCCGGCTAGCGGGAGTTGGACCGGGGAGCTGTTTTTT
TRBV7-8	-	TRBJ2-7	once	CASSWGWRDEQYF	TGTGCCAGCAGCTGGGGTTGGCGGGACGAGCAGTACTTC
TRBV29-1	-	TRBJ2-3	-	CSAQGGQAFTDTQYF	TGCAGCGCCCAAGGTGGACAAGCCTTCACAGATACGCAGTATTTT
TRBV5-1	TRBD2	TRBJ2-7	-	CASSLAAGVSYEQYF	TGCGCCAGCAGCTTGGCCGCGGGAGTCTCCTACGAGCAGTACTTC
TRBV10-3	TRBD1	TRBJ1-1	-	CAIMGDRDNTEAFF	TGTGCCATCATGGGTGACAGGGACAACACTGAAGCTTTCTTT
TRBV19	TRBD2	TRBJ2-1	few	CASGYRASGYNEQFF	TGTGCCAGTGGCTACCGGGCTAGCGGATACAATGAGCAGTTCTTC
TRBV7-2	TRBD2	TRBJ2-4	many	CATARDSLSGRTNIQYF	TGTGCCACAGCCCGGGACTCCCTTAGCGGGAGGACGAACATTCAGTACTTC
TRBV12-3/TRBV12-4	TRBD2	TRBJ2-7	-	CASSRTSSGGEQYF	TGTGCCAGCAGTCGGACTAGCTCGGGGGGGGAGCAGTACTTC
TRBV20-1	TRBD2	TRBJ2-7	-	CSGRDYLFYEQYF	TGCAGCGGCCGGGACTATTTGTTCTACGAGCAGTACTTC
TRBV7-6	TRBD2	TRBJ2-7	-	CASSLATASGSYEQYF	TGTGCCAGCAGCTTAGCTACGGCTAGCGGGAGTTACGAGCAGTACTTC
TRBV6-1	TRBD2	TRBJ2-1	few	CASLTSGRRYEQFF	TGTGCCAGCCTGACTAGCGGGAGGAGATATGAGCAGTTCTTC
TRBV25-1	TRBD1	TRBJ2-7	few	CASSEYEAGGYEQYF	TGTGCCAGCAGTGAATATGAGGCAGGGGGCTACGAGCAGTACTTC
TRBV18	-	TRBJ1-1	-	CASSPPYGSHGVTEAFF	TGTGCCAGCTCACCACCATACGGTTCCCATGGGGTCACTGAAGCTTTCTTT
TRBV15	TRBD2	TRBJ2-1	-	CATERLAGLSYNEQFF	TGTGCCACCGAAAGACTAGCGGGCCTTTCCTACAATGAGCAGTTCTTC
TRBV20-1	-	TRBJ2-7	-	CSARQGSFYEQYF	TGCAGTGCTAGACAGGGTTCTTTTTACGAGCAGTACTTC
TRBV7-2	-	TRBJ2-1	-	CASSSLPRVSYNEQFF	TGTGCCAGCAGCTCCCTCCCCAGGGTATCCTACAATGAGCAGTTCTTC
TRBV5-6	-	TRBJ2-5	-	CASSPGMGETQYF	TGTGCCAGCAGCCCCGGGATGGGAGAGACCCAGTACTTC
TRBV5-1	TRBD2	TRBJ2-1	many	CASSSLGTSGRDNEQFF	TGCGCCAGCAGCTCTCTGGGGACTAGCGGGAGGGACAATGAGCAGTTCTTC
TRBV12-3/TRBV12-4	TRBD1	TRBJ1-5	-	CASTPGGEGARRNQPQHF	TGTGCCAGCACCCCAGGCGGGGAGGGGGCAAGGAGGAATCAGCCCCAGCATTTT
TRBV4-3	TRBD2	TRBJ2-1	few	CASSSVLGGSSYNEQFF	TGCGCCAGCAGCTCAGTCCTGGGCGGGAGCTCCTACAATGAGCAGTTCTTC
TRBV11-2	-	TRBJ2-2	-	CASSPLRELFF	TGTGCCAGCAGCCCTTTACGGGAGCTGTTTTTT
TRBV29-1	-	TRBJ2-3	few	CSPGEWGTDTQYF	TGCAGCCCTGGCGAGTGGGGCACAGATACGCAGTATTTT
TRBV20-1	-	TRBJ2-7	many	CSARLSARQGKQYF	TGCAGTGCTAGACTTAGCGCACGGCAGGGGAAGCAGTACTTC
TRBV20-1	TRBD2	TRBJ2-7	few	CSAGSGSFYEQYF	TGCAGTGCTGGCAGCGGGAGCTTCTACGAGCAGTACTTC
TRBV5-1	-	TRBJ2-3	few	CASSWRQRASTDTQYF	TGCGCCAGCAGCTGGAGACAGCGGGCTAGCACAGATACGCAGTATTTT
TRBV20-1	TRBD2	TRBJ2-3	-	CGGLAGGPDTQYF	TGCGGAGGACTAGCGGGAGGGCCAGATACGCAGTATTTT
TRBV5-1	-	TRBJ2-7	-	CASTPQEARRQVHEQYF	TGCGCCAGCACCCCCCAGGAGGCTCGCCGCCAAGTCCACGAGCAGTACTTC
TRBV11-3	-	TRBJ2-1	-	CASSPGGRQQFF	TGTGCCAGCAGTCCCGGCGGGCGGCAACAGTTCTTC
TRBV18	-	TRBJ2-7	few	CASSPPRAYEQYF	TGTGCCAGCTCACCACCCAGGGCCTACGAGCAGTACTTC
TRBV27	-	TRBJ2-6	-	CASSDAAAYGANVLTF	TGTGCCAGCAGTGATGCGGCCGCGTACGGGGCCAACGTCCTGACTTTC
TRBV29-1	TRBD1	TRBJ2-1	-	CSVDLSWQGAANEQFF	TGCAGCGTTGATTTAAGTTGGCAGGGGGCAGCAAATGAGCAGTTCTTC
TRBV29-1	-	TRBJ2-1	-	CSARGSVEQFF	TGCAGCGCCCGAGGGAGCGTTGAGCAGTTCTTC